The 17 T cell receptor beta chains presented below share a single source sample, sequenced in a study of radiotherapy plus CTLA-4 blockade in lung cancer. Clones were read by immunoSEQ multiplex PCR, and TCRdb kept only the in-frame ones, dropping some. The data contain around 70,000 clones, less than 85% of them singletons. Sequenced here: peripheral blood, sampled from a patient treated with radiotherapy plus ipilimumab. The source of these receptors is a human donor with non-small cell lung cancer whose response to radiotherapy plus ipilimumab could not be evaluated. Some clones in this sample may be carry-over from other donors' samples.

The V call is TRBV5-1, the J call TRBJ1-3; D gene uncertain. The V and J ends lost 0 bases and 3 bases respectively, with 13 bases between them. CDR3 length: 16 amino acids. Germline V gene sequence: CDR1 SGHRS, CDR2 YFSETQ. The CDR3 DNA reads TGCGCCAGCAGCTTGGCTCCCGGAGGGAATGGAAACACCATATATTTT. It codes for CASSLAPGGNGNTIYF.

The rearrangement links TRBV7-2 to TRBJ2-5, with 12 bases matching TRBD2. V lost 5 bases to trimming and J lost 4 bases; unmatched junction nucleotides: 8. CDR1 is SGHTA, CDR2 FQGNSA, per germline. This CDR3 has 16 residues. The CDR3 nucleotides are TGTGCCAGCAGCCTATATACTAGCGGGGGGCTAGAGACCCAGTACTTC. It specifies CASSLYTSGGLETQYF.

The sample holds a few counts of this clone. The chain employs TRBV9 and TRBJ2-1; 10 positions agree with TRBD2. Germline CDR1 reads SGDLS; CDR2 reads YYNGEE. V lost 5 bases and J lost 7; bases outside the gene matches: 9. This CDR3 is 15 amino acids long. As DNA, the CDR3 is TGTGCCAGCAGTGGACTAGCGGCCTTTACGAATGAGCAGTTCTTC. The encoded protein is CASSGLAAFTNEQFF.

The J gene is TRBJ1-1, the V gene TRBV5-1, with 7 bases aligning to TRBD1. In germline, CDR1 is SGHRS, CDR2 YFSETQ. V dropped 4 bases and J dropped 1; count of bases not matched to a gene: 4. The CDR3 is 14 amino acids. Here the CDR3 DNA reads TGCGCCAGCAGCCCGAGGACAGGGAACACTGAAGCTTTCTTT. Its protein is CASSPRTGNTEAFF.

This clone was counted a single time. This sequence joins TRBV18 and TRBJ2-2; D is unresolved. V dropped 1 base and J dropped 4 bases, with 4 bases sitting between them. The CDR3 has 13 residues. The germline CDR1 and CDR2 sequences are KGHSH and LQKENI. CDR3 sequence: CASSPHGTGELFF. CDR3 sequence (DNA): TGTGCCAGCTCACCACACGGCACCGGGGAGCTGTTTTTT. The full variable domain, in which reference TRBV18 and TRBJ2-2 provide the parts outside the CDR3, is NAGVMQNPRHLVRRRGQEARLRCSPMKGHSHVYWYRQLPEEGLKFMVYLQKENIIDESGMPKERFSAEFPKEGPSILRIQQVVRGDSAAYFCASSPHGTGELFFGEGSRLTVL.

This chain joins TRBV2 and TRBJ1-4; D remains unclear. This CDR3 has 14 amino acids. Per germline, CDR1 SNHLY and CDR2 FYNNEI. Trimming removed 6 bases at V and 0 bases at J, with 8 bases between. CDR3 sequence reads: CASRRVATNEKLFF. The CDR3 coding sequence is TGTGCCAGCAGACGAGTTGCAACTAATGAAAAACTGTTTTTT. The whole variable domain, filled in from reference TRBV2 and TRBJ1-4, reads EPEVTQTPSHQVTQMGQEVILRCVPISNHLYFYWYRQILGQKVEFLVSFYNNEISEKSEIFDDQFSVERPDGSNFTLKIRSTKLEDSAMYFCASRRVATNEKLFFGSGTQLSVL.

The rearrangement links TRBV30 to TRBJ1-1, with D possibly being TRBD1 (5 bases). CDR1 is GTSNPN and CDR2 is SVGIG in the germline V gene (reference sequence). The CDR3 is 13 amino acids. The germline V and J ends were trimmed by 3 bases and 5 bases, with 13 bases remaining between them. The CDR3 sequence: CAWSHYGGTEAFF. The CDR3, as DNA: TGTGCCTGGAGCCATTACGGGGGTACTGAAGCTTTCTTT.

The rearrangement joins TRBV7-3 to TRBJ2-1; D perhaps matches TRBD2 (5 bases). There are 13 residues in the CDR3. V gave up 6 bases and J gave up 8 bases, with 14 bases separating them. Germline assignment: CDR1 SGHTA and CDR2 FQGTGA. CDR3 bases: TGTGCCAGCAGACCCGTGGGAGTCCATGAGCAGTTCTTC. This codes for CASRPVGVHEQFF.

This rearrangement joins TRBV7-3 to TRBJ2-1; 10 bases line up with TRBD2. The V segment lost 5 bases and the J segment 7 bases; nucleotides outside the gene matches: 17. From germline, CDR1 is SGHTA and CDR2 FQGTGA. CDR3 length: 18 residues. CDR3 amino acids: CASSTGTGLAGGPNEQFF. For the CDR3, the DNA is TGTGCCAGCAGCACAGGGACAGGTTTAGCGGGGGGCCCGAATGAGCAGTTCTTC.

V is TRBV6-1 and J is TRBJ2-3; possibly TRBD1 for D (6 bases). CDR1 MNHNS and CDR2 SASEGT come from the germline V gene. Trimming took off 10 bases at V and 4 bases at J, with 18 bases between the two ends. The CDR3 contains 14 residues. In nucleotides, the CDR3 is TGTGCCACCGGACGACAGGCCTCCGCAGATACGCAGTATTTT. This codes for CATGRQASADTQYF.

The chain recombines TRBV4-3 with TRBJ1-5, with D unclear. Trimming removed 1 base from V and 7 bases from J, with 8 bases in between. CDR3 length: 13 amino acids. Germline V gene sequence: CDR1 LGHNA, CDR2 YSLEER. CDR3 loop: CASSQARWQPQHF. CDR3 nucleotides: TGCGCCAGCAGCCAAGCGAGGTGGCAGCCCCAGCATTTT.

This clone was observed at least ten times. The chain couples TRBV21-1 to TRBJ1-5; no DNA check was done on the table's D call, TRBD1. TRBV21-1 is classified as a pseudogene. The CDR3 totals 18 residues. The CDR3 protein is CASSPGLQENYSNQPQHF. The CDR3 DNA reads as TGTGCCAGCAGCCCAGGGTTACAGGAGAACTATAGCAATCAGCCCCAGCATTTT.

The chain is built from TRBV6-5 and TRBJ2-7; tentative D call: TRBD1 (6 bases). The CDR3 is made up of 16 amino acids. Trimming took off 0 bases at V and 2 bases at J, with 14 bases between the two ends. Germline CDR1 is MNHEY and CDR2 is SVGAGI. The CDR3 bases are TGTGCCAGCAGTTACTCATGGGGGCGCGGCGCCTACGAGCAGTACTTC. Translated, it gives CASSYSWGRGAYEQYF.

This clone showed up just once. The V gene is TRBV7-8, the J gene TRBJ2-2; weak D call: TRBD2 (7 bases). The germline CDR1 and CDR2 sequences are SGHVS and FQNEAQ. The V end lost 3 bases, the J end lost 8 bases, and 13 bases lay between the germline ends. CDR3 length: 14 amino acids. The chain's CDR3 is CASSFVQGGGELFF. CDR3 coding DNA: TGTGCCAGCAGCTTTGTACAGGGAGGGGGGGAGCTGTTTTTT.

The rearrangement joins TRBV18 to TRBJ2-3; weak D call: TRBD1 (5 bases). Trimming shortened V by 3 bases and J by 4 bases, and 17 bases separated the two germline ends. From germline, CDR1 is KGHSH and CDR2 LQKENI. This CDR3 is built from 16 residues. CDR3: CASSPRNWGASDTQYF. For the CDR3, the DNA is TGTGCCAGCTCACCCCGGAATTGGGGCGCCTCAGATACGCAGTATTTT.

This chain joins TRBV6-6 and TRBJ2-7; perhaps TRBD2 as D (6 bases). Germline V CDR1 and CDR2: MNHNY, SVGAGI (reference sequence). Trimming removed 8 bases from V and 3 bases from J, with 11 bases in between. There are 12 residues in the CDR3. The CDR3 nucleotides are TGTGCCAGCGGGTTCGGGGGCTACGAGCAGTACTTC. Amino acid sequence: CASGFGGYEQYF.

The count of this clone is one. This rearrangement joins TRBV5-6 to TRBJ2-5; 7 nucleotides align to TRBD1. The closer fit of TRBJ2-7 to the DNA end suggests the J call may be wrong. Germline assignment: CDR1 SGHDT and CDR2 YYEEEE. This CDR3 comprises 13 residues. The CDR3 region has the DNA TGTGCCAGCAGCTTGGGACAGGGTCCCGAGCAGTACTTC. Its translation is CASSLGQGPEQYF.